One and the same sample provided the 6 T cell receptor beta chains below, sequenced in a study of STAT5B mutations in CD4+ large granular lymphocyte leukemia. Using immunoSEQ multiplex PCR, the repertoire was profiled, and TCRdb retains in-frame clones only, with some absent. The sample carries some 45,000 clones, approximately 86% recorded once. The sample taken for sequencing was CD4+ T cells from blood buffy coats. These receptors came from a human donor in good health.

This clone turned up a few times. The chain has TRBV5-1 and TRBJ1-1; no clear D. This CDR3 is 15 amino acids long. The V end lost 0 bases, the J end lost 1 base, and 10 bases lay between the germline ends. Per germline, CDR1 SGHRS and CDR2 YFSETQ. In DNA, the CDR3 is TGCGCCAGCAGCTTGGGCTCGGGCTGGAACACTGAAGCTTTCTTT. Residues: CASSLGSGWNTEAFF. The full variable domain, with the rest looked up from reference TRBV5-1 and TRBJ1-1, is KAGVTQTPRYLIKTRGQQVTLSCSPISGHRSVSWYQQTPGQGLQFLFEYFSETQRNKGNFPGRFSGRQFSNSRSEMNVSTLELGDSALYLCASSLGSGWNTEAFFGQGTRLTVV.

The chain links TRBV4-2 to TRBJ2-3, with 8 positions matching TRBD1. The CDR3 length is 17 residues. The J segment lost 6 bases and the V segment lost 1 base, leaving 12 bases of the junction unmatched. In germline, CDR1 is LGHNA, CDR2 YNFKEQ. The DNA for the CDR3 is TGTGCCAGCAGCCAAGTCTCCTCCAGGGGGCGGTTTGATACGCAGTATTTT. It translates to CASSQVSSRGRFDTQYF.

The chain combines TRBV2 with TRBJ2-1; D is unclear. Looked up from germline, CDR1 is SNHLY and CDR2 is FYNNEI. The CDR3 consists of 13 residues. Trimming took off 6 bases at V and 4 bases at J, with 10 bases between the two ends. The CDR3 DNA sequence: TGTGCCAGCAGCAGCGCCTATTACAATGAGCAGTTCTTC. As protein: CASSSAYYNEQFF.

The chain uses TRBV7-8 and TRBJ2-7; 15 bases agree with TRBD2. CDR3 length equals 16 residues. The V segment lost 5 bases and the J segment 4 bases; nucleotides outside the gene matches: 6. Germline-derived CDR1 and CDR2 are SGHVS and FQNEAQ. CDR3 region: CASSAGLAGGVYEQYF. CDR3 nucleotide sequence: TGTGCCAGCAGCGCGGGACTAGCGGGAGGAGTATACGAGCAGTACTTC.

This clone was observed a handful of times. This chain connects TRBV11-2 to TRBJ1-1, with D possibly matching TRBD1 (6 bases). The V end lost 2 bases, the J end lost 11 bases, and 15 bases lay between the germline ends. This CDR3 has 13 residues. The V gene's germline CDR1 is SGHAT and CDR2 FQNNGV. The CDR3: CASSLLGASLAFF. The CDR3 region has the DNA TGTGCCAGCAGCTTACTGGGGGCATCTCTGGCTTTCTTT.

This chain connects TRBV5-1 to TRBJ2-7; 14 bases map to TRBD2. Germline CDR1 and CDR2: SGHRS and YFSETQ. The CDR3 spans 17 residues. With 4 bases clipped from V and 1 base from J, the junction kept 7 bases outside the gene matches. CDR3 DNA: TGCGCCAGCAGCCGACTAGCGGGAGGGTCAGCTTCCTACGAGCAGTACTTC. Its protein product is CASSRLAGGSASYEQYF.